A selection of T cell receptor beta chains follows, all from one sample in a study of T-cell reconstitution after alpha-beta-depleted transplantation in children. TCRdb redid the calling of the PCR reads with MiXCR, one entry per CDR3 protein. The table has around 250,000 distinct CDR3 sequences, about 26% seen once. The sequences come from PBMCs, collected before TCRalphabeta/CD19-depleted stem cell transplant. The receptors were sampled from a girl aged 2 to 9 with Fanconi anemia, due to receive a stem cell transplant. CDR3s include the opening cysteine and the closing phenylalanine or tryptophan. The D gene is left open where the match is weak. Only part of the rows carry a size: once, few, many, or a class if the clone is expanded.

cdr3_nt: TGTGCCAGCAGTGATCCTAGCGGGAGCTCCTACAATGAGCAGTTCTTC
cdr3_aa: CASSDPSGSSYNEQFF
v_call: TRBV9
clone_size: many
d_call: TRBD2
cdr3_length: 16
j_call: TRBJ2-1

cdr3_nt: TGTGCCATCAGTGAGCTCCAGGGTACGACCTACGAGCAGTACTTC
cdr3_aa: CAISELQGTTYEQYF
v_call: TRBV10-3
clone_size: few
d_call: .
cdr3_length: 15
j_call: TRBJ2-7

cdr3_nt: TGTGCCAGCAGTTTCGCACAGTACTCCTACAATGAGCAGTTCTTC
cdr3_aa: CASSFAQYSYNEQFF
v_call: TRBV28
clone_size: once
d_call: .
cdr3_length: 15
j_call: TRBJ2-1

cdr3_nt: TGCAGCGCTAGGGACGGAAACTATGGCTACACCTTC
cdr3_aa: CSARDGNYGYTF
v_call: TRBV29-1
clone_size: many
d_call: .
cdr3_length: 12
j_call: TRBJ1-2

cdr3_nt: TGTGCCAGCAGCTCGGCAGGGGAGGGAAACACCATATATTTT
cdr3_aa: CASSSAGEGNTIYF
v_call: TRBV5-6
clone_size: .
d_call: .
cdr3_length: 14
j_call: TRBJ1-3

cdr3_nt: TGCAGCGTTGAGGGACTAGGACTCGCAGTTGGACAGTTCTTC
cdr3_aa: CSVEGLGLAVGQFF
v_call: TRBV29-1
clone_size: .
d_call: TRBD2
cdr3_length: 14
j_call: TRBJ2-1

cdr3_nt: TGCAGCGTTGAAGGAGGGGACAGCAATCAGCCCCAGCATTTT
cdr3_aa: CSVEGGDSNQPQHF
v_call: TRBV29-1
clone_size: many
d_call: .
cdr3_length: 14
j_call: TRBJ1-5

cdr3_nt: TGTGCCACCAGTGATATGGGACTAGCGGATAATGAGCAGTTCTTC
cdr3_aa: CATSDMGLADNEQFF
v_call: TRBV24-1
clone_size: many
d_call: TRBD2
cdr3_length: 15
j_call: TRBJ2-1

cdr3_nt: TGTGCCAGCAGTTACCTTTTTGGTGCAACTAATGAAAAACTGTTTTTT
cdr3_aa: CASSYLFGATNEKLFF
v_call: TRBV6-5
clone_size: many
d_call: .
cdr3_length: 16
j_call: TRBJ1-4

cdr3_nt: TGCAGCGTTTATCCGGGACATGATTACAATGAGCAGTTCTTC
cdr3_aa: CSVYPGHDYNEQFF
v_call: TRBV29-1
clone_size: few
d_call: .
cdr3_length: 14
j_call: TRBJ2-1

cdr3_nt: TGTGCCAGCAGGCCGCACACAGATACGCAGTATTTT
cdr3_aa: CASRPHTDTQYF
v_call: TRBV27
clone_size: .
d_call: .
cdr3_length: 12
j_call: TRBJ2-3

cdr3_nt: TGTGCCAGCAGCACCGACAGCGGGAATTACGAGCAGTACTTC
cdr3_aa: CASSTDSGNYEQYF
v_call: TRBV5-6
clone_size: few
d_call: TRBD2
cdr3_length: 14
j_call: TRBJ2-7

cdr3_nt: TGTGCCAGCAGCTTAGCCGGCGGGACTAGCACAGATACGCAGTATTTT
cdr3_aa: CASSLAGGTSTDTQYF
v_call: TRBV7-2
clone_size: few
d_call: .
cdr3_length: 16
j_call: TRBJ2-3

cdr3_nt: TGCAGCGCCCCCGCACGGACTAGTCGAGAGACCCAGTACTTC
cdr3_aa: CSAPARTSRETQYF
v_call: TRBV29-1
clone_size: few
d_call: TRBD2
cdr3_length: 14
j_call: TRBJ2-5

cdr3_nt: TGTGCCAGCATCGCAGGAAACACAGATACGCAGTATTTT
cdr3_aa: CASIAGNTDTQYF
v_call: TRBV2
clone_size: .
d_call: .
cdr3_length: 13
j_call: TRBJ2-3

cdr3_nt: TGCGCCTTCTACAATGAGCAGTTCTTC
cdr3_aa: CAFYNEQFF
v_call: TRBV28
clone_size: .
d_call: .
cdr3_length: 9
j_call: TRBJ2-1

cdr3_nt: TGTGCCAGCAGCCAAGAGGCCGCGGGGACTGATACGCAGTATTTT
cdr3_aa: CASSQEAAGTDTQYF
v_call: TRBV4-2
clone_size: .
d_call: .
cdr3_length: 15
j_call: TRBJ2-3

cdr3_nt: TGCAGGTCAACTGGGCGCTACTCCACTTCCTACAATGAGCAGTTCTTC
cdr3_aa: CRSTGRYSTSYNEQFF
v_call: TRBV20-1
clone_size: .
d_call: .
cdr3_length: 16
j_call: TRBJ2-1